This T cell receptor beta chain was sequenced for a study of T cells expressing NK-cell markers. Study-wide background: Cells sorted as CD3+CD56+NKG2C+, CD3+CD56+NKG2C- and CD3+CD56-NKG2C+ T cells supplied the TCR beta repertoires. General observations from the study: Dominant NKG2C+ clonotypes made up about 1.0-7.5% of CD8+ T cells in roughly six donors.

With respect to this clonotype: The antigen remains undetermined.

This CDR3 is 14 amino acids long. In germline, CDR1 is SGHNT, CDR2 YENEEA. TCRdb re-analyzed the 5' RACE reads; it lists each CDR3 protein once, without DNA. This sample's clone table lists around 470,000 distinct CDR3 sequences. The sample consisted of blood T cells: a sorted CD56 or NKG2C T cell subset, CD4+ or CD8+ T cells, or bulk PBMC T cells (not recorded which). This clonotype originated in a woman in her forties or fifties in good health. The V call is TRBV11-3, the J call TRBJ2-1; TCRdb reports TRBD2, a call that lacks DNA to check it against. CDR3 in amino acids: CASSLTGTSGFQFF.